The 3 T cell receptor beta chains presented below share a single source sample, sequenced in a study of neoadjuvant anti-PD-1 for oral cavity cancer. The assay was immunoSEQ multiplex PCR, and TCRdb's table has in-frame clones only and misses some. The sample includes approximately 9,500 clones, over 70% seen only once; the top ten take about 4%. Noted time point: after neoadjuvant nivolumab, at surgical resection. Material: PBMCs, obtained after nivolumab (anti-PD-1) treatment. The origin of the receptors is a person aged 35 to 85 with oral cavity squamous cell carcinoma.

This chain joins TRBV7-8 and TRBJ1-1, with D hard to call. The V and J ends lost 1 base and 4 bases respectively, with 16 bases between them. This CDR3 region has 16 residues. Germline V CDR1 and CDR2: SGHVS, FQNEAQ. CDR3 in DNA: TGTGCCAGCAGCTTAGATCATCTCCGACCGGGCACTGAAGCTTTCTTT. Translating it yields CASSLDHLRPGTEAFF.

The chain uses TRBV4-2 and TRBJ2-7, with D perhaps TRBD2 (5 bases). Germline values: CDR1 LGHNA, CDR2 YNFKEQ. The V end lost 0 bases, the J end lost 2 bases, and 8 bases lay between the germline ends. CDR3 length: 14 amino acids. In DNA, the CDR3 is TGTGCCAGCAGCCAAGATCCCGGGACCTACGAGCAGTACTTC. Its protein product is CASSQDPGTYEQYF.

CDR3: CSVVASGRKETQYF. The DNA of the CDR3 is TGCAGCGTTGTTGCTAGCGGGAGGAAAGAGACCCAGTACTTC. V gene TRBV29-1 combines with J gene TRBJ2-5; the match to TRBD2 covers 11 bases. J lost 3 bases, V lost 4 bases, and 4 bases had no gene match. The germline V gene has CDR1 SQVTM and CDR2 ANQGSEA. This CDR3 has 14 residues.